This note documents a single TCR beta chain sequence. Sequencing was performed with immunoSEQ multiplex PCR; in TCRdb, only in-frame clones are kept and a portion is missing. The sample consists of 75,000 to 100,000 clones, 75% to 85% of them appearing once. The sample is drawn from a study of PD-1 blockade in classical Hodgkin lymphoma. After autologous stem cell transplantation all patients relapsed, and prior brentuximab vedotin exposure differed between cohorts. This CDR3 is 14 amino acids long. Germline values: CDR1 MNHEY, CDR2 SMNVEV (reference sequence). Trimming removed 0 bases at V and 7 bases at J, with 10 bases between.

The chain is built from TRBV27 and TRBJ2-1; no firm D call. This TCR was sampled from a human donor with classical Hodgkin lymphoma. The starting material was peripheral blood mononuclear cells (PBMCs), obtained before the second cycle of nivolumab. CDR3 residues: CASSLSVPGNEQFF. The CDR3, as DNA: TGTGCCAGCAGTTTATCGGTGCCCGGGAATGAGCAGTTCTTC.